The 29 T cell receptor beta chains given below trace back to one sample, sequenced in a study of control samples from healthy donors and cancer patients (TCRdb year 2020). Library creation used the immunoSEQ multiplex PCR assay. TCRdb limited this immuneACCESS table to in-frame rearrangements with V and J called. A share of clones is missing; checked studies link under half to unresolved V genes, and the rest is unexplained. Recorded for this sample are 150,000 to 180,000 clones; roughly 94% of them occurred a single time. The leading ten clones occupy approximately 6.1% of the sample. Sequenced: blood. The receptors originated from a man aged 40-49 years in good health.

This chain joins TRBV19 and TRBJ2-1; D is unclear. The germline V and J ends were trimmed by 1 base and 3 bases, with 16 bases remaining between them. Germline assignment: CDR1 LNHDA and CDR2 SQIVND (reference sequence). The CDR3 runs 17 residues. The CDR3: CASSIAHLITIYNEQFF. The CDR3 DNA reads as TGTGCCAGTAGTATAGCCCACCTAATCACCATCTACAATGAGCAGTTCTTC. Full variable domain (missing parts from reference TRBV19 and TRBJ2-1): DGGITQSPKYLFRKEGQNVTLSCEQNLNHDAMYWYRQDPGQGLRLIYYSQIVNDFQKGDIAEGYSVSREKKESFPLTVTSAQKNPTAFYLCASSIAHLITIYNEQFFGPGTRLTVL.

J is TRBJ1-4 and V is TRBV24-1; D is ambiguous. Germline values: CDR1 KGHDR, CDR2 SFDVKD. The length of the CDR3 is 14 residues. V was trimmed by 1 base and J by 11 bases, leaving 13 bases between them. The CDR3 nucleotides read TGTGCCACCAGTGATTTAAGCGACCCCCTTAAACTGTTTTTT. Translated: CATSDLSDPLKLFF.

The chain carries TRBV19 and TRBJ1-5, with unresolved D. CDR1 is LNHDA, CDR2 SQIVND, per germline (reference sequence). Trimming took off 6 bases at V and 2 bases at J, with 17 bases between the two ends. This CDR3 comprises 16 residues. CDR3 DNA: TGTGCCAGTAGAGTGTCGGTCCTTTTTGGCAATCAGCCCCAGCATTTT. Residues: CASRVSVLFGNQPQHF. The entire variable domain, with the rest obtained from reference TRBV19 and TRBJ1-5, is as follows: DGGITQSPKYLFRKEGQNVTLSCEQNLNHDAMYWYRQDPGQGLRLIYYSQIVNDFQKGDIAEGYSVSREKKESFPLTVTSAQKNPTAFYLCASRVSVLFGNQPQHFGDGTRLSIL.

This clone occurred a few times. V and J are TRBV6-1 and TRBJ2-7; TRBD2 matches at 7 bases. J lost 3 bases, V lost 2 bases, and 7 bases had no gene match. The CDR3 runs 15 residues. Germline loops: CDR1 MNHNS, CDR2 SASEGT. As DNA, the CDR3 is TGTGCCAGCAGTGAATGGGAGGGGAGTTACTACGAGCAGTACTTC. This encodes CASSEWEGSYYEQYF.

This rearrangement joins TRBV4-3 to TRBJ2-3; unclear D gene. The CDR3 extends over 15 amino acids. With 0 bases removed from V and 3 bases from J, the gap between germline ends came to 10 bases. Germline V gene lookup returns CDR1 LGHNA and CDR2 YSLEER. The CDR3 region has the DNA TGCGCCAGCAGCCAAGATTGGGCGAGGACAGATACGCAGTATTTT. It encodes CASSQDWARTDTQYF.

The J gene is TRBJ2-1, the V gene TRBV5-1; D is possibly TRBD2 (6 bases). The V gene's germline CDR1 is SGHRS and CDR2 YFSETQ. The ends were cut back, 5 bases at V and 6 bases at J, with 18 bases in the middle. The CDR3 is made up of 15 amino acids. The CDR3 region has the DNA TGCGCCAGCAGAATTTTCCTGGGGGGTCTCAATGAGCAGTTCTTC. Its translation is CASRIFLGGLNEQFF.

The rearrangement uses TRBV5-6 and TRBJ1-1; D remains ambiguous. This CDR3 has 14 residues. Trimming left V 1 base short and J 1 base short, with 8 bases between. Per germline, CDR1 SGHDT and CDR2 YYEEEE. CDR3 in amino acids: CASSLRSANTEAFF. As DNA, the CDR3 is TGTGCCAGCAGCTTGAGGAGCGCGAACACTGAAGCTTTCTTT.

The chain joins TRBV4-3 to TRBJ2-1; possible D gene TRBD2, 6 bases. The CDR3 is 17 amino acids. Between the trimmed V and J ends, which lost 0 bases and 0 bases, there was a span of 12 bases. Germline V gene sequence: CDR1 LGHNA, CDR2 YSLEER. The CDR3 coding sequence is TGCGCCAGCAGCCAAGATGACGGGGGATCCTCCTACAATGAGCAGTTCTTC. It yields the protein CASSQDDGGSSYNEQFF.

This clone came up a few times. The V call is TRBV2, the J call TRBJ2-7, with 10 bases identical to TRBD1. CDR1 and CDR2 from the germline V gene are SNHLY and FYNNEI. With V trimmed by 1 base and J by 3 bases, 3 bases remained unmatched. The CDR3 loop spans 15 amino acids. CDR3 amino acids: CASSEGWTGGYEQYF. The CDR3 DNA is TGTGCCAGCAGTGAAGGATGGACAGGGGGCTACGAGCAGTACTTC.

This chain joins TRBV7-2 and TRBJ1-2, with 8 bases that match TRBD1. This CDR3 is 15 amino acids long. Germline loops: CDR1 SGHTA, CDR2 FQGNSA. V was pared by 5 bases and J by 0 bases, with 5 bases of the junction left unmatched. The CDR3 here is CASSVGTGANYGYTF. In DNA, the CDR3 is TGTGCCAGCAGCGTCGGGACAGGAGCTAACTATGGCTACACCTTC.

The chain combines TRBV5-1 with TRBJ2-1; 8 bases line up with TRBD2. Germline trimming cut 0 bases from V and 6 bases from J; bases unmatched to any gene: 8. Germline CDR1 is SGHRS and CDR2 is YFSETQ. This CDR3 contains 16 residues. The CDR3 protein is CASSLGQRGPLNEQFF. Here the CDR3 DNA reads TGCGCCAGCAGCTTGGGGCAGCGGGGGCCACTCAATGAGCAGTTCTTC.

This chain uses TRBV11-2 with TRBJ2-3; 12 nucleotides line up with TRBD2. Germline values: CDR1 SGHAT, CDR2 FQNNGV. The CDR3 runs to 15 residues. The trim removed 6 bases at V and 7 bases at J, leaving 8 bases unmatched. CDR3 loop: CASRPTSGGFYTQYF. CDR3 nucleotide sequence: TGTGCCAGCAGACCCACTAGCGGGGGGTTTTATACGCAGTATTTT.

The rearrangement joins TRBV11-2 to TRBJ1-1, with a possible D match to TRBD1 (5 bases). CDR1 SGHAT and CDR2 FQNNGV come from the germline V gene. This CDR3 has 14 residues. Deletions cut 5 bases from V and 1 base from J, with 11 bases between. CDR3 amino acids: CASSPQAGNTEAFF. CDR3 in DNA: TGTGCCAGCAGCCCACAGGCGGGGAACACTGAAGCTTTCTTT.

The sample holds a few counts of this clone. J is TRBJ1-2 and V is TRBV5-1; D perhaps matches TRBD1 (5 bases). The CDR3 is 13 residues long. The ends were cut back, 4 bases at V and 9 bases at J, with 16 bases in the middle. Germline V lookup: CDR1 SGHRS, CDR2 YFSETQ. This CDR3 reads CASSEWTGVSYTF. CDR3 DNA: TGCGCCAGCAGCGAATGGACGGGGGTCAGCTACACCTTC.

The chain combines TRBV6-2 or TRBV6-3 with TRBJ1-2; D gene ambiguous. Trimming removed 6 bases from V and 5 bases from J, with 13 bases in between. The CDR3 contains 13 residues. The germline CDR1 and CDR2 sequences are MNHEY and SVGEGT. CDR3 DNA sequence: TGTGCCAGCAGCTTTGACAAGGAGTATGGCTACACCTTC. Protein sequence: CASSFDKEYGYTF.

As regards this clone: In the same sample, other DNA sequences code for this CDR3. The gene calls are TRBV28 and TRBJ2-1; 11 nucleotides match TRBD1. Germline V gene sequence: CDR1 MDHEN, CDR2 SYDVKM. Germline trimming cut 9 bases from V and 4 bases from J; bases unmatched to any gene: 14. The CDR3 runs to 17 residues. The CDR3 reads CASSYGLGTGGYNEQFF. The CDR3 coding sequence is TGTGCCAGTAGCTACGGACTTGGGACAGGGGGATACAATGAGCAGTTCTTC.

V and J are TRBV9 and TRBJ1-6; D might be TRBD1 (6 bases). Germline lookup yields CDR1 SGDLS and CDR2 YYNGEE. V was shortened by 0 bases and J by 8 bases, with 12 bases between the two germline ends. The CDR3 is made up of 15 amino acids. The CDR3 coding sequence is TGTGCCAGCAGCGTAGGTGGGGGCGCGGATTCACCCCTCCACTTT. Amino acid sequence: CASSVGGGADSPLHF.

For the CDR3, the DNA is TGTGCCAGCAGTTGGTCAGGGTTGAGCCTTCGCACTAATGAAAAACTGTTTTTT. It encodes CASSWSGLSLRTNEKLFF. The chain is built from TRBV6-2 or TRBV6-3 and TRBJ1-4; D perhaps matches TRBD1 (5 bases). The V end lost 4 bases, the J end lost 2 bases, and 20 bases lay between the germline ends. Germline V gene lookup returns CDR1 MNHEY and CDR2 SVGEGT. The CDR3 spans 18 residues.

This rearrangement joins TRBV6-2 or TRBV6-3 to TRBJ2-5; D possibly matches TRBD1 or TRBD2 (6 bases each). The CDR3 extends over 16 amino acids. Germline V lookup: CDR1 MNHEY, CDR2 SVGEGT. V was cut by 5 bases and J by 7 bases, with 23 bases left in between. This chain's CDR3 is CASSVGGAGVDWTQYF. For the CDR3, the DNA is TGTGCCAGCAGTGTCGGGGGCGCTGGGGTGGACTGGACCCAGTACTTC.

V usage is TRBV7-9 and J usage is TRBJ2-5; 9 bases fit TRBD2. The CDR3 extends over 15 amino acids. Trimming at V came to 4 bases and at J to 7 bases, leaving 10 bases not matched to a gene. Germline values: CDR1 SEHNR, CDR2 FQNEAQ (reference sequence). The DNA of the CDR3 is TGTGCCAGCAGCTCTAGCGGGGACCTTCGGTGGACCCAGTACTTC. Encoded protein: CASSSSGDLRWTQYF.

The CDR3 DNA follows: TGTGCCAGCACCTTCGGGAATCGTAATGAAAAACTGTTTTTT. It is translated as CASTFGNRNEKLFF. The chain uses TRBV5-6 and TRBJ1-4; D gene ambiguous. Germline V gene lookup returns CDR1 SGHDT and CDR2 YYEEEE. Trimming removed 6 bases at V and 4 bases at J, with 13 bases between. The CDR3 contains 14 residues.

For the CDR3, the DNA is TGTGCCAGCAGTTACTCGAGGGGGGGCGGCAGCAATCAGCCCCAGCATTTT. As protein: CASSYSRGGGSNQPQHF. V is TRBV6-2 or TRBV6-3 and J is TRBJ1-5, with a tentative D call TRBD1 (6 bases). The V end was cut by 0 bases, the J end by 1 base, with 13 bases between. Per germline, CDR1 MNHEY and CDR2 SVGEGT. The CDR3 consists of 17 residues.

In this sample, this clone turned up once. The chain carries TRBV18 and TRBJ2-1, with a possible D match to TRBD1 (5 bases). Trimming pared 3 bases from V and 8 bases from J, leaving 14 bases between. Germline CDR1 KGHSH, CDR2 LQKENI. The CDR3 is made up of 14 amino acids. CDR3: CASSPRQTADEQFF. The CDR3 coding sequence is TGTGCCAGCTCACCTAGACAGACGGCGGATGAGCAGTTCTTC.

Concerning this clone: Other DNA sequences of this sample code for an identical CDR3. The chain couples TRBV5-1 to TRBJ1-1, with D possibly matching TRBD1 (5 bases). CDR3 length: 13 amino acids. The germline gives CDR1 SGHRS, CDR2 YFSETQ. The V gene lost 4 bases and the J gene lost 5 bases, with 12 bases spanning the gap. The DNA of the CDR3 is TGCGCCAGCAGCCCGGCGGGGGGGACTGAAGCTTTCTTT. Protein product: CASSPAGGTEAFF.

J is TRBJ1-1 and V is TRBV11-1; TRBD1 might be the D (6 bases). V lost 1 base and J lost 6, with 12 bases in between. Germline V CDR1 and CDR2: SGHAT, FQDESV (reference sequence). There are 14 residues in the CDR3. CDR3 sequence (DNA): TGTGCCAGCAGCTTAGTCCAGGGGAGGCCTGAAGCTTTCTTT. This gives the protein CASSLVQGRPEAFF.

The CDR3 region is CASSLGPVPYEQYF. The CDR3 bases are TGTGCCAGCAGCTTAGGTCCAGTCCCTTACGAGCAGTACTTC. V gene TRBV11-2 combines with J gene TRBJ2-7; D is ambiguous. CDR3 length: 14 residues. Looked up from germline, CDR1 is SGHAT and CDR2 is FQNNGV. The V end was cut by 1 base, the J end by 4 bases, with 11 bases between.

This chain connects TRBV19 to TRBJ2-1; tentatively, D is TRBD2 (5 bases). Per the germline V gene, CDR1 is LNHDA and CDR2 is SQIVND (reference sequence). The CDR3 totals 13 residues. With 4 bases removed from V and 6 bases from J, the gap between germline ends came to 10 bases. The CDR3 region has the DNA TGTGCCAGTAGTAGGCTAGCAGGCAATGAGCAGTTCTTC. Its protein is CASSRLAGNEQFF.

The V and J genes are TRBV27 and TRBJ1-1; D gene uncertain. V was trimmed by 2 bases and J by 1 base, leaving 14 bases between them. The germline V gene encodes CDR1 MNHEY and CDR2 SMNVEV (reference sequence). The CDR3 covers 16 residues. CDR3 region: CASSLVYRAWNTEAFF. DNA for the CDR3: TGTGCCAGCAGTTTAGTTTATCGGGCCTGGAACACTGAAGCTTTCTTT.

V and J are TRBV28 and TRBJ1-2; D is unresolved. The CDR3 has 16 residues. V was cut by 7 bases and J by 4 bases, with 22 bases left in between. Germline loops: CDR1 MDHEN, CDR2 SYDVKM. CDR3 in DNA: TGTGCCAGCACCCCGTCGGGGTCGGGAGTCCTCTATGGCTACACCTTC. Protein product: CASTPSGSGVLYGYTF.